Following are 15 T cell receptor beta chains from one sample sequenced in a study of control samples from healthy donors and cancer patients. Generated by immunoSEQ multiplex PCR, the TCRdb table keeps only in-frame clones and is missing some. The sample yields roughly 130,000 clones, 75% to 95% seen once. The sequenced sample consisted of blood. These receptors were collected from a man aged 18 to 30 in good health.

This clone was seen a single time. V gene TRBV4-1 combines with J gene TRBJ1-1, with D perhaps matching TRBD1 (6 bases). Germline-derived CDR1 and CDR2 are MGHRA and YSYEKL. Trimming removed 7 bases at V and 1 base at J, with 13 bases between. The CDR3 totals 14 residues. CDR3 sequence: CASKNRAENTEAFF. In nucleotides, the CDR3 is TGCGCCAGCAAGAACAGGGCAGAGAACACTGAAGCTTTCTTT.

The genes are TRBV30 and TRBJ1-5; D not certain. The germline V gene encodes CDR1 GTSNPN and CDR2 SVGIG (reference sequence). The ends were cut back, 1 base at V and 7 bases at J, with 11 bases in the middle. The CDR3 runs 13 residues. CDR3 amino acids: CAWSANSGQPQHF. In nucleotides, the CDR3 is TGTGCCTGGAGTGCGAATAGCGGGCAGCCCCAGCATTTT.

The chain couples TRBV29-1 to TRBJ2-3; 8 bases align to TRBD2. Germline assignment: CDR1 SQVTM and CDR2 ANQGSEA. This CDR3 contains 15 residues. The junction had 4 bases not matched to a gene; V was cut back by 1 base and J by 1 base. CDR3 in amino acids: CSVEGQAGGTDTQYF. The CDR3 bases are TGCAGCGTTGAAGGACAAGCGGGGGGCACAGATACGCAGTATTTT.

The chain is built from TRBV20-1 and TRBJ1-2; D is perhaps TRBD1 (5 bases). CDR3 size: 11 residues. V was pared by 8 bases and J by 4 bases, with 11 bases between. The germline CDR1 and CDR2 sequences are DFQATT and SNEGSKA (reference sequence). The CDR3 is CSKGRSYGYTF. The DNA of the CDR3 is TGCAGTAAGGGACGGAGCTATGGCTACACCTTC.

The chain employs TRBV19 and TRBJ1-5, with D perhaps TRBD1 (5 bases). Trimming took off 4 bases at V and 2 bases at J, with 18 bases between the two ends. The germline gives CDR1 LNHDA, CDR2 SQIVND (reference sequence). CDR3 size: 17 residues. CDR3 DNA: TGTGCCAGTAGTAGCTACCGGGACCCTGCGGGCAATCAGCCCCAGCATTTT. Translated: CASSSYRDPAGNQPQHF.

The gene calls are TRBV4-1 and TRBJ2-7; 9 bases are shared with TRBD1. Germline V gene data show CDR1 as MGHRA and CDR2 as YSYEKL. The CDR3 is 18 residues long. V was pared by 0 bases and J by 4 bases, with 13 bases of the junction left unmatched. The DNA of the CDR3 is TGCGCCAGCAGCCAAGAGGGCAGGGGACAGGGACTTGTATACGAGCAGTACTTC. It encodes CASSQEGRGQGLVYEQYF.

This rearrangement joins TRBV7-2 to TRBJ2-5, with 13 nucleotides matching TRBD2. The V and J ends lost 6 bases and 1 base, in that order; junction bases with no gene match: 5. Per the germline V gene, CDR1 is SGHTA and CDR2 is FQGNSA. The CDR3 has 16 amino acids. CDR3 sequence: CASSPRLAGGQETQYF. The DNA of the CDR3 is TGTGCCAGCAGTCCTAGACTAGCGGGGGGCCAAGAGACCCAGTACTTC.

This sequence joins TRBV11-2 and TRBJ2-7; D remains unclear. The CDR3 totals 12 residues. V gave up 7 bases and J gave up 4 bases, with 11 bases separating them. Germline CDR1 reads SGHAT; CDR2 reads FQNNGV. The CDR3 loop reads CASTSSGYEQYF. The CDR3 nucleotides read TGTGCCAGCACTTCCTCTGGATACGAGCAGTACTTC. Full variable domain (rest looked up from reference TRBV11-2 and TRBJ2-7): EAGVAQSPRYKIIEKRQSVAFWCNPISGHATLYWYQQILGQGPKLLIQFQNNGVVDDSQLPKDRFSAERLKGVDSTLKIQPAKLEDSAVYLCASTSSGYEQYFGPGTRLTVT.

This chain links TRBV10-2 with TRBJ1-6; TRBD1 matches at 9 bases. The CDR3 contains 14 residues. Germline CDR1 is WSHSY and CDR2 is SAAADI. Unmatched junction bases numbered 4, after V lost 4 bases and J lost 9 bases. The CDR3 reads CASSGTGEGSPLHF. CDR3 DNA: TGCGCCAGCAGTGGGACAGGGGAGGGTTCACCCCTCCACTTT.

This chain links TRBV7-3 with TRBJ1-2, with D possibly matching TRBD1 (5 bases). The germline V and J ends were trimmed by 3 bases and 7 bases, with 12 bases remaining between them. This CDR3 has 13 amino acids. Germline CDR1 and CDR2: SGHTA and FQGTGA. The CDR3 here is CASSLGRDGGYTF. The CDR3 DNA sequence: TGTGCCAGCAGCTTGGGCAGGGACGGTGGCTACACCTTC. Variable domain in full (rest from reference TRBV7-3 and TRBJ1-2): GAGVSQTPSNKVTEKGKYVELRCDPISGHTALYWYRQSLGQGPEFLIYFQGTGAADDSGLPNDRFFAVRPEGSVSTLKIQRTERGDSAVYLCASSLGRDGGYTFGSGTRLTVV.

This clone was observed a handful of times. The chain employs TRBV4-2 and TRBJ1-6, with TRBD1 matching 9 bases. Losses at the gene ends were 1 base for V and 5 bases for J; bases not matched to a gene: 0. CDR1 and CDR2 from the germline V gene are LGHNA and YNFKEQ. CDR3 length equals 15 residues. CDR3 DNA: TGTGCCAGCAGCCAAGGGACAGGGGATAATTCACCCCTCCACTTT. Its protein product is CASSQGTGDNSPLHF.

The rearrangement joins TRBV6-1 to TRBJ2-1, with 7 bases lining up with TRBD1. CDR3 length: 16 residues. Germline V gives CDR1 MNHNS, CDR2 SASEGT. The junction had 10 bases not matched to a gene; V was cut back by 2 bases and J by 6 bases. The CDR3 nucleotides read TGTGCCAGCAGTGAAAAGGGGACAGCTCTATCCAATGAGCAGTTCTTC. It specifies CASSEKGTALSNEQFF.

V and J are TRBV6-5 and TRBJ2-3; D ambiguous. Germline CDR1 and CDR2: MNHEY and SVGAGI. Trimming left V 7 bases short and J 0 bases short, with 11 bases between. The CDR3 runs to 14 residues. CDR3 DNA sequence: TGTGCCAGCAAAACACTCGTGAGCACAGATACGCAGTATTTT. This gives the protein CASKTLVSTDTQYF.

CDR3 in DNA: TGTGCCAGCAGTGAAACGGAGGCCCCCAACAATGAGCAGTTCTTC. Amino acids: CASSETEAPNNEQFF. The chain uses TRBV6-4 and TRBJ2-1; D is possibly TRBD2 (5 bases). The CDR3 runs to 15 residues. Trimming removed 3 bases from V and 5 bases from J, with 14 bases in between. Germline assignment: CDR1 MRHNA and CDR2 SNTAGT.

The V gene is TRBV10-2, the J gene TRBJ1-2; TRBD1 is a possible D gene (6 bases). Per the germline V gene, CDR1 is WSHSY and CDR2 is SAAADI. CDR3 length: 11 residues. V lost 8 bases and J 8 bases, leaving 12 bases between the germline ends. In DNA form, the CDR3 reads TGCGCCAGCCTGACCGGGGGCGGCTACACCTTC. This sequence encodes CASLTGGGYTF.